Listed below are T cell receptor beta chains from one sample, sequenced in a study of immune evolution from preneoplasia to lung adenocarcinoma. Clones were sequenced by immunoSEQ multiplex PCR, and TCRdb holds only the in-frame ones, with some missing. The data contain about 3,400 clones, 75% of them seen just once; the ten biggest clones take up 9% to 15%. The sequenced sample consisted of FFPE lung adenocarcinoma in situ tissue. These TCRs come from a person aged 60 to 85 with lung adenocarcinoma. The CDR3 runs from the conserved cysteine through the conserved F or W. D genes are given only for firm matches. Expanded clones get a size class; other rows say once, few or many, or leave the size out.

clone size,J gene,V gene,D gene,CDR3 DNA,CDR3 protein
-,TRBJ2-5,TRBV7-2,-,TGTGCCAGCAGCTTTCAGGGGGGGGGCAAAGAGACCCAGTACTTC,CASSFQGGGKETQYF
-,TRBJ2-7,TRBV5-1,-,TGCGCCAGCCTGTCGGGGGGCGGCGAGCAGTACTTC,CASLSGGGEQYF
-,TRBJ2-5,TRBV2,TRBD2,TGTGCCAGCAGATTCGAACTAGCGGGGGAGGCGGAGACCCAGTACTTC,CASRFELAGEAETQYF
-,TRBJ1-5,TRBV6-6,-,TGTGCCACCTCTACTCCGGGTAGCCAGCCCCAGCATTTT,CATSTPGSQPQHF
-,TRBJ2-7,TRBV11-2,-,TGTGCCAGCAGCTTAGATCCGGGGGCCTACGAGCAGTACTTC,CASSLDPGAYEQYF
-,TRBJ2-5,TRBV11-1,TRBD2,TGTGCCAGCAGCTTAGCGTCAATGGGACTAGCGGGGGAAGAGACCCAGTACTTC,CASSLASMGLAGEETQYF
few,TRBJ2-5,TRBV15,TRBD2,TGTGCCACCAGCATTGGGAGCGGGGCGGGTCAAGAGACCCAGTACTTC,CATSIGSGAGQETQYF
-,TRBJ1-1,TRBV5-1,TRBD1,TGCGCCAGCAGCTTAACCGGGACAGGGGGCTTCCAAACTGAAGCTTTCTTT,CASSLTGTGGFQTEAFF
few,TRBJ2-5,TRBV13,-,TGTGCCAGCAGCTCAGGCGGGGTCATAGAAGAGACCCAGTACTTC,CASSSGGVIEETQYF
-,TRBJ2-5,TRBV7-9,TRBD2,TGTGCCAGCAGCCGGAAAATAGCGGGGCAAGAGACCCAGTACTTC,CASSRKIAGQETQYF
-,TRBJ2-7,TRBV11-3,-,TGTGCCAGCAGCTTAATTCCCGCAGGGTGGGAATACTACGAGCAGTACTTC,CASSLIPAGWEYYEQYF
-,TRBJ1-6,TRBV27,TRBD1,TGTGCCAGCAGTTCGACAGGGGATTTTTCACCCCTCCACTTT,CASSSTGDFSPLHF
-,TRBJ1-1,TRBV28,-,TGTGCCACCACAGGGAACACTGAAGCTTTCTTT,CATTGNTEAFF
few,TRBJ2-1,TRBV5-6,-,TGTGCCAGCAGCTTTAACGGGAATGAGCAGTTCTTC,CASSFNGNEQFF
few,TRBJ2-2,TRBV6-5,-,TGTGCCAGCAGTTACGTCAGGGCGAACACCGGGGAGCTGTTTTTT,CASSYVRANTGELFF
-,TRBJ1-2,TRBV10-3,-,TGTGCCATCAGTGAGTCGCCCGCTGACAGTGGTGGCTACACCTTC,CAISESPADSGGYTF
-,TRBJ2-2,TRBV11-3,TRBD2,TGTGCCAGCGGGGGACTAGCGGGGCACACCGGGGAGCTGTTTTTT,CASGGLAGHTGELFF
once,TRBJ2-5,TRBV5-1,-,TGCGCCAGCAGCTTGGCAGGGGTGGGGGAGACCCAGTACTTC,CASSLAGVGETQYF
-,TRBJ2-1,TRBV29-1,TRBD1,TGCAGCGTCCAACAGGGGCCCTACAATGAGCAGTTCTTC,CSVQQGPYNEQFF
few,TRBJ2-5,TRBV7-3,-,TGTGCCAGCAGCCCACAGGGGGGGGAGACCCAGTACTTC,CASSPQGGETQYF
-,TRBJ1-1,TRBV2,-,TGTGCCAGCAGACTTACGGGCCCAGGGGCTGAAGCTTTCTTT,CASRLTGPGAEAFF
-,TRBJ1-2,TRBV6-6,TRBD1,TGTGCCAGTATACAGGGGGAAATGAACTATGGCTACACCTTC,CASIQGEMNYGYTF
-,TRBJ1-5,TRBV30,-,TGTGCCTGGAGTGAAGCGGCGGGGCCCCAGCATTTT,CAWSEAAGPQHF
-,TRBJ2-3,TRBV28,-,TGTGCCAGCAGTTTGAGGGGGACAGATACGCAGTATTTT,CASSLRGTDTQYF
once,TRBJ1-5,TRBV5-4,-,TGTGCCAGCAGCTTGGGACCCGGGATCAATCAGCCCCAGCATTTT,CASSLGPGINQPQHF
-,TRBJ2-3,TRBV28,TRBD2,TGTGCCAGCAGGCACCCGGGACTAGCGTGGGATACGCAGTATTTT,CASRHPGLAWDTQYF
-,TRBJ1-5,TRBV5-1,-,TGCGCCAGCAGCTTGGATGGTGACCCCAATCAGCCCCAGCATTTT,CASSLDGDPNQPQHF
few,TRBJ1-2,TRBV27,-,TGTGCCAGCAGTTTATCAGTTGGACCTTATGGCTACACCTTC,CASSLSVGPYGYTF
-,TRBJ2-5,TRBV15,TRBD1,TGTGCCACCAGCAGGGACAGGGAAGAGACCCAGTACTTC,CATSRDREETQYF
-,TRBJ1-2,TRBV13,-,TGTGCCAGCAGCTTCCTCGGGGGGCGCGACTATGGCTACACCTTC,CASSFLGGRDYGYTF
-,TRBJ2-3,TRBV6-6,TRBD1,TGTGCCAGCAGTTATGGGCAGGGGGCAGATACGCAGTATTTT,CASSYGQGADTQYF
-,TRBJ2-7,TRBV11-2,TRBD1,TGTGCCAGCAGCCCAATACAGGGGGCCTACGAGCAGTACTTC,CASSPIQGAYEQYF
few,TRBJ2-1,TRBV6-5,-,TGTGCCAGCAGAAAAACAGGGAGGAACAATGAGCAGTTCTTC,CASRKTGRNNEQFF
-,TRBJ2-7,TRBV28,TRBD2,TGTGCCAGCAGTTTAGCGGGGGAACACTACGAGCAGTACTTC,CASSLAGEHYEQYF
-,TRBJ2-7,TRBV29-1,-,TGCAGCGTCCGGGACGGATTTCGGTACGAGCAGTACTTC,CSVRDGFRYEQYF
once,TRBJ2-3,TRBV9,TRBD2,TGTGCCAGCAGCCCCAGCGGGGACACAGATACGCAGTATTTT,CASSPSGDTDTQYF
-,TRBJ2-1,TRBV6-5,TRBD2,TGTGCCAGCAGTCGCCCGGGACTAGCTGTTAATGAGCAGTTCTTC,CASSRPGLAVNEQFF
few,TRBJ1-1,TRBV30,-,TGTGCCTGGAGGCCCCCAAGGAGGACCACTGAAGCTTTCTTT,CAWRPPRRTTEAFF
-,TRBJ1-2,TRBV4-3,-,TGCGCCAGCAGCCAAGCGGGGGGGCTTAACTATGGCTACACCTTC,CASSQAGGLNYGYTF
-,TRBJ2-5,TRBV5-1,-,TGCGCCAGCACTGAGCCGAATGGGCCCCAGTACTTC,CASTEPNGPQYF
-,TRBJ2-2,TRBV27,TRBD2,TGTGCCAGCAGTCGACGACTAGCGGGGGGGGTGAACACCGGGGAGCTGTTTTTT,CASSRRLAGGVNTGELFF
-,TRBJ2-5,TRBV13,-,TGTGCCAGCAGCTCGGGGTGGGGTGAGACCCAGTACTTC,CASSSGWGETQYF
-,TRBJ2-1,TRBV20-1,-,TGCAGTGCCAACCGAGGGAATGAGCAGTTCTTC,CSANRGNEQFF
-,TRBJ2-2,TRBV6-4,-,TGTGCCAGCAGTGACTTCAGGTCCGGGGAGCTGTTTTTT,CASSDFRSGELFF
-,TRBJ1-4,TRBV29-1,-,TGCAGCGCACGGCTAGGGGGGTCGACTAATGAAAAACTGTTTTTT,CSARLGGSTNEKLFF
-,TRBJ2-7,TRBV11-2,-,TGTGCCAGCAGCTCGCTGGGGAGCAGTTCTTCCTACGAGCAGTACTTC,CASSSLGSSSSYEQYF
few,TRBJ2-7,TRBV6-6,-,TGTGCCAGCAGATATGGGACGTCCTACGAGCAGTACTTC,CASRYGTSYEQYF
-,TRBJ1-3,TRBV2,-,TGTGCCAGCAGTGAATTCCGGCGCGCCTCTGGAAACACCATATATTTT,CASSEFRRASGNTIYF